The source of this T cell receptor beta chain is a study of blood T cell repertoires in COVID-19. The CDR3 covers 14 residues. With 4 bases removed from V and 7 bases from J, the gap between germline ends came to 18 bases. The V gene's germline CDR1 is SGDLS and CDR2 YYNGEE. Using immunoSEQ multiplex PCR, the repertoire was profiled, and TCRdb retains in-frame clones only, with some absent. The profile shows 300,000 to 450,000 clones, around 84% of them singletons. The chain links TRBV9 to TRBJ2-7; tentatively, D is TRBD1 (6 bases). The source of this sequence is a woman aged 18-29 years with acute or convalescent COVID-19. The sample consisted of peripheral blood. The CDR3 region is CASSSRTDLREQYF. CDR3 DNA: TGTGCCAGCAGCTCAAGGACAGACCTCCGGGAGCAGTACTTC.